Below, 12 T cell receptor beta chains from the same sample are listed, as sequenced in a study of PD-L1 blockade in urothelial cancer. TCRdb's copy holds only in-frame clones and misses some; the assay was immunoSEQ multiplex PCR. The table shows 86,000 or so clones, with over 65% occurring only once. Specified time point: pretreatment peripheral blood. The specimen was PBMCs, collected around atezolizumab (anti-PD-L1) treatment. The receptors shown here come from a man aged 60-69 years with urothelial cancer.

This clone occurred once. This chain links TRBV29-1 with TRBJ1-2; 7 bases line up with TRBD1. With V trimmed by 8 bases and J by 6 bases, 18 bases remained unmatched. The CDR3 is 15 amino acids. CDR1 and CDR2 (germline): SQVTM, ANQGSEA. CDR3 sequence (DNA): TGCAGCACTAGGACAGGCGACTATACCGTCGATGGCTACACCTTC. It encodes CSTRTGDYTVDGYTF.

This chain connects TRBV11-3 to TRBJ2-2; 10 bases are a match to TRBD1. Germline loops: CDR1 SGHNT, CDR2 YENEEA. V shed 6 bases and J 3 bases; nucleotides not matched to a gene: 7. The CDR3 length is 16 residues. This CDR3 is CASRGGGTGDTGELFF. The CDR3 DNA is TGTGCCAGCAGGGGCGGGGGGACAGGGGACACCGGGGAGCTGTTTTTT.

The chain carries TRBV6-5 and TRBJ1-3, with D possibly TRBD1 on 6 matching bases. V lost 5 bases to trimming and J lost 7 bases, with 15 bases between them. The CDR3 spans 14 residues. CDR1 is MNHEY, CDR2 SVGAGI, per germline. The CDR3 region has the DNA TGTGCCAGCAGTCCGGCACAGGGATCCAACACCATATATTTT. Translated, it gives CASSPAQGSNTIYF.

The gene calls are TRBV7-6 and TRBJ1-3; D is uncertain. The CDR3 has 14 amino acids. V gave up 5 bases and J gave up 1 base, with 9 bases separating them. In germline, CDR1 is SGHVS, CDR2 FNYEAQ. The CDR3 loop is CASSLTLSGNTIYF. Here the CDR3 DNA reads TGTGCCAGCAGCCTAACTCTTTCTGGAAACACCATATATTTT. The full variable domain, its missing parts supplied by reference TRBV7-6 and TRBJ1-3, is GAGVSQSPRYKVTKRGQDVALRCDPISGHVSLYWYRQALGQGPEFLTYFNYEAQQDKSGLPNDRFSAERPEGSISTLTIQRTEQRDSAMYRCASSLTLSGNTIYFGEGSWLTVV.

V gene TRBV9 combines with J gene TRBJ2-1; possible D gene TRBD2, 7 bases. V lost 4 bases and J 7 bases, leaving 18 bases between the germline ends. Germline V lookup: CDR1 SGDLS, CDR2 YYNGEE. This CDR3 is built from 15 residues. As DNA, the CDR3 is TGTGCCAGCAGCCCAGACGGGGGGCGACGGAATGAGCAGTTCTTC. This encodes CASSPDGGRRNEQFF. Full variable domain (outside the CDR3, taken from reference TRBV9 and TRBJ2-1): DSGVTQTPKHLITATGQRVTLRCSPRSGDLSVYWYQQSLDQGLQFLIQYYNGEERAKGNILERFSAQQFPDLHSELNLSSLELGDSALYFCASSPDGGRRNEQFFGPGTRLTVL.

This clone was recorded only once. The chain combines TRBV25-1 with TRBJ1-3; D remains ambiguous. The CDR3 spans 15 residues. The germline V and J ends were trimmed by 3 bases and 1 base, with 10 bases remaining between them. Germline V CDR1 and CDR2: MGHDK, SYGVNS. The CDR3: CASSDPPGSGNTIYF. CDR3 sequence (DNA): TGTGCCAGCAGTGATCCGCCAGGATCTGGAAACACCATATATTTT.

The chain joins TRBV4-1 to TRBJ1-3; 8 bases fit TRBD1. Germline V gene data show CDR1 as MGHRA and CDR2 as YSYEKL. The CDR3 consists of 17 residues. V trimming: 3 bases; J trimming: 4 bases; junction bases outside the gene matches: 11. The CDR3 DNA reads as TGCGCCAGCAGCCAGGCTGACAGGGGCGCAGGAGGAAACACCATATATTTT. This codes for CASSQADRGAGGNTIYF.

The J gene is TRBJ2-4, the V gene TRBV27; possibly TRBD1 for D (5 bases). CDR3 length: 15 residues. The germline V and J ends were trimmed by 1 base and 5 bases, with 12 bases remaining between them. Germline V gene lookup returns CDR1 MNHEY and CDR2 SMNVEV (reference sequence). The CDR3 spells CASSLWGQGENIQYF. The DNA for the CDR3 is TGTGCCAGCAGTTTATGGGGCCAGGGCGAAAACATTCAGTACTTC.

A single count supports this clone. The V call is TRBV27, the J call TRBJ1-1, with 9 positions matching TRBD1. Germline CDR1 MNHEY, CDR2 SMNVEV (reference sequence). V lost 8 bases to trimming and J lost 6 bases; unmatched junction nucleotides: 7. The CDR3 has 13 amino acids. Here the CDR3 reads CASSGQGIPEAFF. Written as DNA, the CDR3 is TGTGCCAGCTCGGGACAGGGAATACCTGAAGCTTTCTTT.

The chain carries TRBV30 and TRBJ1-5; no firm D call. V was trimmed by 7 bases and J by 6 bases, leaving 16 bases between them. The CDR3 totals 13 residues. The germline V gene has CDR1 GTSNPN and CDR2 SVGIG (reference sequence). The CDR3 region has the DNA TGTGCCTTCCGGGTCCTTGCGAGTCAGCCCCAGCATTTT. As protein: CAFRVLASQPQHF.

V gene TRBV11-3 combines with J gene TRBJ2-2; D possibly corresponds to TRBD2 (5 bases). Germline lookup yields CDR1 SGHNT and CDR2 YENEEA. V was clipped by 4 bases and J by 4 bases, with 16 bases between them. This CDR3 has 16 amino acids. CDR3 amino acids: CASSSRRGLSTGELFF. As DNA, the CDR3 is TGTGCCAGCAGCTCTCGACGGGGATTAAGCACCGGGGAGCTGTTTTTT.

The V gene is TRBV28, the J gene TRBJ2-1; TRBD1 agrees at 10 bases. Germline lookup yields CDR1 MDHEN and CDR2 SYDVKM. The CDR3 has 13 amino acids. Germline trimming cut 5 bases from V and 11 bases from J; bases unmatched to any gene: 6. The CDR3 region is CASSQGQGGQQFF. In DNA, the CDR3 is TGTGCCAGCAGTCAAGGACAGGGGGGACAGCAGTTCTTC.